The TCR beta chain under discussion was sequenced for a study of blood T cells in healthy people across ages. General study points: Across the age range, TCR beta diversity per million T cells fell in a roughly linear way. Comparison with aged donors showed that long-lived donors had more naive CD4+ cells and higher diversity.

Combining a sample-barcoded 5' primer with a J-beta primer mix, a second PCR ran for 7 to 11 cycles. Each cDNA was tagged by a template-switch adaptor containing 12 random nucleotides. Per-sample output comprised a minimum of 2.5 million paired-end reads containing CDR3. TCRdb reprocessed the 5' RACE reads with MiXCR, giving one entry per CDR3 protein. The sample records hundreds of thousands of distinct CDR3 sequences, about 43% being singletons. On this clonotype: Its antigen is as yet unknown.

The clonotype originates from an elderly man in good health. Sequenced sample: blood.

CDR3 DNA sequence: TGCAGTGCGGTGACTAGTTTGGATACGCAGTATTTT. Amino acid sequence: CSAVTSLDTQYF. The chain couples TRBV20-1 to TRBJ2-3; weak D call: TRBD2 (6 bases). The CDR3 covers 12 residues. The germline CDR1 and CDR2 sequences are DFQATT and SNEGSKA (reference sequence). Trimming left V 6 bases short and J 6 bases short, with 13 bases between.